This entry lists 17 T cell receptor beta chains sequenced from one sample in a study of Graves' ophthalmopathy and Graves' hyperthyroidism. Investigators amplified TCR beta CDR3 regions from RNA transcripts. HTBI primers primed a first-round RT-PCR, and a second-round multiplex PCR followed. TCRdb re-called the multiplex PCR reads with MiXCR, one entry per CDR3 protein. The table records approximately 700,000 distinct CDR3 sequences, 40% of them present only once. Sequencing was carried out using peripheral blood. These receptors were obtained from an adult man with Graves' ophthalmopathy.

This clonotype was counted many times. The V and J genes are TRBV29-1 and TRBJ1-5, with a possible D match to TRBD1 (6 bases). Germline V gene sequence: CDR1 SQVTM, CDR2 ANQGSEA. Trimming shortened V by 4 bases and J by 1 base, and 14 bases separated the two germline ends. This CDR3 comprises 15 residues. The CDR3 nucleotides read TGCAGCGTTGCCCTGACAGGCGGGAGCAATCAGCCCCAGCATTTT. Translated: CSVALTGGSNQPQHF.

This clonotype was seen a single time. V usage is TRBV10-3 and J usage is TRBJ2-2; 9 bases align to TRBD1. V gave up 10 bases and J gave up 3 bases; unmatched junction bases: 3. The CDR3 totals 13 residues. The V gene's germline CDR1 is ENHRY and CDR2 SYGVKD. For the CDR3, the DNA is TGTGCCACTCGGGACAGGGACACCGGGGAGCTGTTTTTT. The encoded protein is CATRDRDTGELFF.

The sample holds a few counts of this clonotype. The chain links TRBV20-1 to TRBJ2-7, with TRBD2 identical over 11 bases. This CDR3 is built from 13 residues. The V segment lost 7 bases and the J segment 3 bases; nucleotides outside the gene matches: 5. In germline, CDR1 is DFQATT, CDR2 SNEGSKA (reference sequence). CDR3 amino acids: CSVTTSGNYEQYF. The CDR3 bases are TGCAGTGTTACGACTAGCGGGAACTACGAGCAGTACTTC.

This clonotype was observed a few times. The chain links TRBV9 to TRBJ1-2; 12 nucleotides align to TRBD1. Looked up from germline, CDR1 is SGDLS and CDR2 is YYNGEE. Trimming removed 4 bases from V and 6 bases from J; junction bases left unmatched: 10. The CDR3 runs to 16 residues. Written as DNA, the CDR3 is TGTGCCAGCAGCAACCCGGGGACAGGGGGCTTGAATGGCTACACCTTC. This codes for CASSNPGTGGLNGYTF.

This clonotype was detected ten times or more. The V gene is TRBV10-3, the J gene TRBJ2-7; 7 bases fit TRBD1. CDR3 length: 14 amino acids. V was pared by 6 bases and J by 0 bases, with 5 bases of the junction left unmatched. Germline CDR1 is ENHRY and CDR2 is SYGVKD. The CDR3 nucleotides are TGTGCCATCAGGACAGGGCTGGGCTCCTACGAGCAGTACTTC. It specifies CAIRTGLGSYEQYF.

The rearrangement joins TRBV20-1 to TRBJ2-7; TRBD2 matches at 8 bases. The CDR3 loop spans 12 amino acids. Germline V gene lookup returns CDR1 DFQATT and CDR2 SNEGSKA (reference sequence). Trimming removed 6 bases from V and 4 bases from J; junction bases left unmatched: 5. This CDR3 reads CSAKRERYEQYF. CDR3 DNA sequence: TGCAGTGCGAAGCGGGAGAGGTACGAGCAGTACTTC.

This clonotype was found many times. The DNA for the CDR3 is TGTGCCAGCGCCTGGAGTACAGGGGAGACCCAGTACTTC. As protein: CASAWSTGETQYF. This sequence joins TRBV7-3 and TRBJ2-5; TRBD1 is a possible D gene (6 bases). In germline, CDR1 is SGHTA, CDR2 FQGTGA. V lost 8 bases to trimming and J lost 5 bases, with 15 bases between them. The length of the CDR3 is 13 residues.

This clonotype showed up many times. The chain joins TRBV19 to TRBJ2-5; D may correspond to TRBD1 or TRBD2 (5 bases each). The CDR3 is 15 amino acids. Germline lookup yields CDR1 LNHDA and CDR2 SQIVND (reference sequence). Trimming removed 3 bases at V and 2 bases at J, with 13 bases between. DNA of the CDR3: TGTGCCAGTAGTATGGGCTTTGGGGGTCAAGAGACCCAGTACTTC. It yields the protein CASSMGFGGQETQYF. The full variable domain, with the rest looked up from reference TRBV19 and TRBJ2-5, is DGGITQSPKYLFRKEGQNVTLSCEQNLNHDAMYWYRQDPGQGLRLIYYSQIVNDFQKGDIAEGYSVSREKKESFPLTVTSAQKNPTAFYLCASSMGFGGQETQYFGPGTRLLVL.

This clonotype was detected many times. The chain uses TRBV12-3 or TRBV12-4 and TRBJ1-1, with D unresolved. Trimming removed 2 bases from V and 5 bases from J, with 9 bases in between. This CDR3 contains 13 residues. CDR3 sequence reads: CASSLQLGTEAFF. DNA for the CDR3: TGTGCCAGCAGTTTACAGTTGGGAACTGAAGCTTTCTTT.

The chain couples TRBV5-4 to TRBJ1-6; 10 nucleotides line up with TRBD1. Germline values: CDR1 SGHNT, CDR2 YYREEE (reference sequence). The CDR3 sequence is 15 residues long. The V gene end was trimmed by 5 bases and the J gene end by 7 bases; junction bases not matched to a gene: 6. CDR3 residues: CASSKVDRGNSPLHF. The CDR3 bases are TGTGCCAGCAGTAAAGTGGACAGGGGGAATTCACCCCTCCACTTT.

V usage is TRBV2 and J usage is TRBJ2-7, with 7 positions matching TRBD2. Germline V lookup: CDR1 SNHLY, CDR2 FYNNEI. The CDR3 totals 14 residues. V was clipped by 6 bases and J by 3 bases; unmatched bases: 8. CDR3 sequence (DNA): TGTGCCAGCAGCCGTACTAGCGACCGCTACGAGCAGTACTTC. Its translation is CASSRTSDRYEQYF.

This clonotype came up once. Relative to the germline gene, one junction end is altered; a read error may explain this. The CDR3 spells CAGSLNSPLHF. DNA of the CDR3: TGTGCCGGCAGCTTGAATTCACCCCTCCACTTT. This rearrangement joins TRBV7-9 to TRBJ1-6; D remains unclear. CDR1 and CDR2 (germline): SEHNR, FQNEAQ (reference sequence). The CDR3 is 11 residues long.

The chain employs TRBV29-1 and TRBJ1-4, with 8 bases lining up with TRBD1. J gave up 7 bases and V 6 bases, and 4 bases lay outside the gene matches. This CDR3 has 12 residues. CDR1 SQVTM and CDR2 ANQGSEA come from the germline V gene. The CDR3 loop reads CSVDRATEKLFF. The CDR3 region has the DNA TGCAGCGTGGACAGGGCCACTGAAAAACTGTTTTTT.

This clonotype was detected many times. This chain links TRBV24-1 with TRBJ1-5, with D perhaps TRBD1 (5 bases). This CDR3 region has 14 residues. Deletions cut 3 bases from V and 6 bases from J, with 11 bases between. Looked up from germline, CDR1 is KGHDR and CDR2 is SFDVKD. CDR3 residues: CATSDMGTVQPQHF. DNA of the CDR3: TGTGCCACCAGTGATATGGGGACGGTTCAGCCCCAGCATTTT.

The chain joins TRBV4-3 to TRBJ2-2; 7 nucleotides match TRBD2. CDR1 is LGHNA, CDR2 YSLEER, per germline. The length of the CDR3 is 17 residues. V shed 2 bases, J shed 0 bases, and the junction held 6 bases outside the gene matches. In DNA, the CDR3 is TGCGCCAGCAGCCAAAGTCTGCTAGCGGCGAACACCGGGGAGCTGTTTTTT. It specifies CASSQSLLAANTGELFF.

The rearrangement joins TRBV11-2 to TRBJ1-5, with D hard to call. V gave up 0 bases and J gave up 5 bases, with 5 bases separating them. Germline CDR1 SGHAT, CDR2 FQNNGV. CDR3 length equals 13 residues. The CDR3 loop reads CASSLDAYQPQHF. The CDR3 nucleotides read TGTGCCAGCAGCTTAGATGCATATCAGCCCCAGCATTTT.

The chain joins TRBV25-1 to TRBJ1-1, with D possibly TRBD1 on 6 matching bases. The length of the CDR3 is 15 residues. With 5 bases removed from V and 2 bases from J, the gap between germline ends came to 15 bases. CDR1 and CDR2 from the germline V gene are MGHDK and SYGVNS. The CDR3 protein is CASSTNRDGNTEAFF. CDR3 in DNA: TGTGCCAGCAGTACCAACAGGGACGGCAACACTGAAGCTTTCTTT.